Given below is one T cell receptor beta chain in context. Its specificity is not known. The data stem from a study of T cells in Graves' hyperthyroidism and ophthalmopathy. Study results and limitations: Model output signaled ophthalmopathy a median around 6.9 months ahead of onset.

The CDR3 covers 15 residues. Looked up from germline, CDR1 is LGHNT and CDR2 is FRNRAP. Trimming took 2 bases from V and 7 from J; bases not matched to a gene: 11. RNA transcripts provided the source from which TCR beta CDR3 regions were amplified. Carried out on the TCR CDR3, a first-round RT-PCR used the HTBI primer set. Using its own MiXCR run on the multiplex PCR reads, TCRdb lists one record per CDR3 protein. The sample consists of 450,000 to 600,000 distinct CDR3 sequences, approximately 15% of them appearing once. Hyperthyroidism, newly diagnosed and lasting under 2 months, affected patients aged 18 to 65.

The sequence derives from a woman between 40 and 55 years old with Graves' hyperthyroidism. The chain recombines TRBV12-5 with TRBJ2-7, with 7 bases that match TRBD2. Specimen: blood. CDR3 nucleotides: TGTGCTAGTGGTTTGACTCGGGTGGGCGGGAGTGAGCAGTACTTC. This sequence encodes CASGLTRVGGSEQYF.